These 9 T cell receptor beta chains were sequenced from one sample in a study of cytomegalovirus exposure and HLA in healthy donors (dated by TCRdb to between 2016 and 2019). Library preparation was by the immunoSEQ multiplex PCR assay. Sourced from immuneACCESS, this table was stored by TCRdb with only in-frame sequences that have V and J called. A share of the clones is absent; for the studies checked, an unresolved V gene accounts for under half, and the remainder has no known explanation. The sample data list some 200,000 clones, and 70% to 85% of these were observed just once. Together, the top ten hold around 15% of the sample. The sequenced material came from PBMCs. The receptors shown here come from a young woman in good health and CMV-seropositive.

This chain uses TRBV19 with TRBJ2-5; D remains ambiguous. Germline CDR1 LNHDA, CDR2 SQIVND (reference sequence). This CDR3 is built from 12 residues. Trimming shortened V by 5 bases and J by 3 bases, and 7 bases separated the two germline ends. This CDR3 is CASSGLEETQYF. The DNA for the CDR3 is TGTGCCAGTAGTGGTTTAGAAGAGACCCAGTACTTC. Variable domain in full (rest from reference TRBV19 and TRBJ2-5): DGGITQSPKYLFRKEGQNVTLSCEQNLNHDAMYWYRQDPGQGLRLIYYSQIVNDFQKGDIAEGYSVSREKKESFPLTVTSAQKNPTAFYLCASSGLEETQYFGPGTRLLVL.

The CDR3 bases are TGCAGTGCTAGAGCAGGGGTGTCCATATATTTT. Translation: CSARAGVSIYF. This chain links TRBV20-1 with TRBJ1-3; D possibly corresponds to TRBD1 (6 bases). V lost 1 base and J 11 bases, leaving 9 bases between the germline ends. CDR1 and CDR2 from the germline V gene are DFQATT and SNEGSKA (reference sequence). The CDR3 is 11 amino acids.

The chain carries TRBV15 and TRBJ1-1, with D possibly TRBD1 on 6 matching bases. This CDR3 comprises 15 residues. The germline V gene has CDR1 LNHNV and CDR2 YYDKDF (reference sequence). With 1 base removed from V and 5 bases from J, the gap between germline ends came to 14 bases. CDR3 in amino acids: CATSRASPGETEAFF. CDR3 nucleotide sequence: TGTGCCACCAGCAGAGCGTCCCCAGGGGAGACTGAAGCTTTCTTT.

This clone came up a few times. The chain uses TRBV2 and TRBJ2-7; 7 bases align to TRBD1. The CDR3 contains 12 residues. CDR1 is SNHLY and CDR2 is FYNNEI in the germline V gene. V trimming: 6 bases; J trimming: 3 bases; junction bases outside the gene matches: 2. The DNA of the CDR3 is TGTGCCAGCAGGGGACAGAGCTACGAGCAGTACTTC. It is translated as CASRGQSYEQYF.

The rearrangement uses TRBV29-1 and TRBJ2-1; 10 nucleotides match TRBD2. V lost 0 bases, J lost 10 bases, and 9 bases stayed unmatched. Germline assignment: CDR1 SQVTM and CDR2 ANQGSEA. The CDR3 runs to 15 residues. The CDR3 reads CSVEDPEREGREQFF. The CDR3 DNA follows: TGCAGCGTTGAAGATCCGGAGCGGGAGGGCCGAGAGCAGTTCTTC.

The chain recombines TRBV5-1 with TRBJ2-3; 9 bases agree with TRBD2. This CDR3 is 14 amino acids long. V shed 8 bases and J 3 bases; nucleotides not matched to a gene: 7. The germline gives CDR1 SGHRS, CDR2 YFSETQ. The DNA of the CDR3 is TGCGCCAGTGAACCGGGACTAGCAACAGATACGCAGTATTTT. Protein sequence: CASEPGLATDTQYF.

This clone was detected once. V and J are TRBV6-4 and TRBJ2-3; D perhaps matches TRBD1 (6 bases). V lost 6 bases to trimming and J lost 3 bases, with 22 bases between them. This CDR3 spans 17 amino acids. CDR1 is MRHNA, CDR2 SNTAGT, per germline. The CDR3 sequence is CASSPRTAVFKTDTQYF. In DNA form, the CDR3 reads TGTGCCAGCAGCCCTAGGACAGCCGTGTTTAAGACAGATACGCAGTATTTT.

The chain employs TRBV25-1 and TRBJ2-6; D call uncertain. There are 17 residues in the CDR3. CDR1 and CDR2 (germline): MGHDK, SYGVNS. Trimming took off 4 bases at V and 0 bases at J, with 13 bases between the two ends. The CDR3: CASSGYNTYSGANVLTF. The DNA for the CDR3 is TGTGCCAGCAGTGGCTATAATACTTACTCTGGGGCCAACGTCCTGACTTTC.

The chain uses TRBV6-1 and TRBJ1-2; D not certain. This CDR3 is built from 12 residues. Trimming took off 4 bases at V and 5 bases at J, with 8 bases between the two ends. Per germline, CDR1 MNHNS and CDR2 SASEGT. The CDR3 bases are TGTGCCAGCAGTGTGGGAGTTTATGGCTACACCTTC. It is translated as CASSVGVYGYTF.